This TCR beta chain came from a study of T cells after yellow fever vaccination. CDR3 length: 15 residues. CDR1 is MDHEN, CDR2 SYDVKM, per germline. The V end lost 1 base, the J end lost 1 base, and 7 bases lay between the germline ends. TCRdb reanalysed the 5' RACE reads using MiXCR and keeps one entry per CDR3 protein. In the table there are under 150,000 distinct CDR3 sequences, 7.7% of which are singletons. This material consisted of CD4+ T cells sorted from PBMCs, taken 5 days after the yellow fever booster vaccination. The origin of this receptor is a young man who received the YFV17D yellow fever vaccine. This chain links TRBV28 with TRBJ2-2, with D unclear. CDR3 region: CASSLSPQNTGELFF. The CDR3 DNA sequence: TGTGCCAGCAGTTTATCTCCTCAGAACACCGGGGAGCTGTTTTTT.